This TCR beta chain emerged from a study of T cell responses to AZD1222 COVID-19 vaccine. Using immunoSEQ multiplex PCR, the repertoire was profiled, and TCRdb retains in-frame clones only, with some absent. The sample has 60,000 to 75,000 clones, 89% seen once. This sequence was found in an adult who received the AZD1222 COVID-19 vaccine. Source: peripheral blood, taken 28 days after the second AZD1222 dose.

As DNA, the CDR3 is TGTGCCAGTAGTAGGACAGGTCAGGGGGAAGCTTTCTTT. Translated: CASSRTGQGEAFF. The rearrangement joins TRBV19 to TRBJ1-1; TRBD1 aligns across 7 bases. This CDR3 has 13 amino acids. The germline V gene has CDR1 LNHDA and CDR2 SQIVND (reference sequence). V was clipped by 4 bases and J by 8 bases; unmatched bases: 7.